One T cell receptor beta chain is described in this entry. Its target is unknown. Method: immunoSEQ multiplex PCR; TCRdb's copy keeps in-frame clones and lacks some. The sample lists about 110,000 clones; less than 90% were seen once. This sample was included in a study of T cell responses to AZD1222 COVID-19 vaccine. CDR3 length: 15 residues. CDR1 and CDR2 from the germline V gene are SGHKS and YYEKEE (reference sequence). V gave up 4 bases and J gave up 7 bases; unmatched junction bases: 9. Overall study results and limits: Just five or six AZD1222 recipients tested seropositive at baseline. Along spike, vaccine-associated CD4 TCRs were found throughout, with dominance at 160-218 and 743-854. Sampling that yielded the repertoires occurred only after the peak T cell response.

The sequence came from an adult in good health. This rearrangement joins TRBV5-5 to TRBJ1-5; 9 positions match TRBD1. Specimen: peripheral blood, collected on day 0 of AZD1222 vaccination. This chain's CDR3 is CASSPTGGAGQPQHF. DNA for the CDR3: TGTGCCAGCAGCCCCACAGGGGGCGCGGGCCAGCCCCAGCATTTT.